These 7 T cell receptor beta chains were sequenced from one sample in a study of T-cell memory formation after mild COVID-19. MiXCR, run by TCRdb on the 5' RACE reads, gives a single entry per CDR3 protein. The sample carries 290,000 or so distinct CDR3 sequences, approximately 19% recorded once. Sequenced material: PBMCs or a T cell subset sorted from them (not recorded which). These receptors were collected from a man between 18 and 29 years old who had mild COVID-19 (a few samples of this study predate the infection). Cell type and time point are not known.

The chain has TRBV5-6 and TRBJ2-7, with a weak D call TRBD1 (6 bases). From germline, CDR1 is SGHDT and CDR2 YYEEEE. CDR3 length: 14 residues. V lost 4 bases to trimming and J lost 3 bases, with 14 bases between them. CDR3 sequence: CASSTPGVGYEQYV. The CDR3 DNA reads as TGTGCCAGCAGCACCCCAGGGGTCGGCTACGAGCAGTACGTC.

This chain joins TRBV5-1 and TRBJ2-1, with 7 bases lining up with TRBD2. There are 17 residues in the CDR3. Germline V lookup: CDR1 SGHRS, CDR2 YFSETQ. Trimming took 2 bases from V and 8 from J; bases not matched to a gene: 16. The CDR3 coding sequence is TGCGCCAGCAGCTTTCCCCCCGGCGGGGGTCCATGGGATGAGCAGTTCTTC. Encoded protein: CASSFPPGGGPWDEQFF.

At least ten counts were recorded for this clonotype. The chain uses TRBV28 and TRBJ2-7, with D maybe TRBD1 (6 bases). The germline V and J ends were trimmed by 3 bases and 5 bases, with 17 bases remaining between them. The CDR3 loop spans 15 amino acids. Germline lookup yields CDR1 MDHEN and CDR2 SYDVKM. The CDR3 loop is CASSFGQGSTHEQYV. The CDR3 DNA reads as TGTGCCAGCAGTTTTGGTCAGGGGTCAACCCACGAGCAGTACGTC.

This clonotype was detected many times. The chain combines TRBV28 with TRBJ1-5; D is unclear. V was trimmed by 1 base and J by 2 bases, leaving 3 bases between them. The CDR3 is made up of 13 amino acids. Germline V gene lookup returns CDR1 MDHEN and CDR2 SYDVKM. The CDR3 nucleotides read TGTGCCAGCAGTTTATCTCGCAATCAGCCCCAGCATTTT. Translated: CASSLSRNQPQHF.

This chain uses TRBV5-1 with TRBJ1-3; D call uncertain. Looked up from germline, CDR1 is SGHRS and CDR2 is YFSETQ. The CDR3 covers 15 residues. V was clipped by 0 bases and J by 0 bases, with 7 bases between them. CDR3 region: CASSLGGSSGNTIYF. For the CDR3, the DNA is TGCGCCAGCAGCTTGGGCGGGAGCTCTGGAAACACCATATATTTT.

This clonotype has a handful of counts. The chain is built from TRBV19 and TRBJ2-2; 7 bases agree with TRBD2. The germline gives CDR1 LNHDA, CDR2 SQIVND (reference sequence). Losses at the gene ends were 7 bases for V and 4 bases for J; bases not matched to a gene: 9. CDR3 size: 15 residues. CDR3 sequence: CASIGLAASTGELFF. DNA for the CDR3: TGTGCCAGTATCGGGCTAGCGGCCAGCACCGGGGAGCTGTTTTTT.

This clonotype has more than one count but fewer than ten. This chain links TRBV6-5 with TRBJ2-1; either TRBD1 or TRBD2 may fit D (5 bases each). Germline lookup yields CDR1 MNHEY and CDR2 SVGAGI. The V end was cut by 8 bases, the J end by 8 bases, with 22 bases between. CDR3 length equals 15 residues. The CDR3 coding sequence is TGTGCCAGCGCTAGCTCCTGGGCCAGAGGGGATGAGCAGTTCTTC. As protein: CASASSWARGDEQFF.